The 28 T cell receptor beta chains below all came from one sample that was sequenced in a study of early T cells in non-severe SARS-CoV-2 infection. TCRdb called the 5' RACE reads again in MiXCR, with one record for every CDR3 protein. Here the sample spans about 130,000 distinct CDR3 sequences, 14% to 15% being singletons. Sequencing used whole blood. Receptors originate from an adult who was a healthcare worker with PCR-confirmed SARS-CoV-2 infection or an uninfected control (not recorded which).

This clonotype has only a few counts. The chain employs TRBV7-6 and TRBJ1-1; TRBD1 is a possible D gene (5 bases). CDR1 SGHVS and CDR2 FNYEAQ come from the germline V gene. V was clipped by 5 bases and J by 1 base, with 14 bases between them. The CDR3 loop spans 15 amino acids. CDR3 in amino acids: CASSAGGNGNTEAFF. In DNA, the CDR3 is TGTGCCAGCAGCGCGGGGGGAAATGGGAACACTGAAGCTTTCTTT.

The J gene is TRBJ2-3, the V gene TRBV7-9; 10 positions match TRBD2. Germline V gene lookup returns CDR1 SEHNR and CDR2 FQNEAQ (reference sequence). J was trimmed by 2 bases and V by 3 bases; bases with no gene match: 2. This CDR3 spans 15 amino acids. The DNA for the CDR3 is TGTGCCAGCAGCTTTCTAGCGGGGGTCACAGATACGCAGTATTTT. Its translation is CASSFLAGVTDTQYF.

The chain employs TRBV6-1 and TRBJ1-4; D call uncertain. Germline CDR1 reads MNHNS; CDR2 reads SASEGT. This CDR3 has 15 amino acids. V gave up 6 bases and J gave up 0 bases, with 11 bases separating them. CDR3 loop: CASRFNSATNEKLFF. DNA for the CDR3: TGTGCCAGCAGGTTTAACTCGGCAACTAATGAAAAACTGTTTTTT.

The chain is built from TRBV12-5 and TRBJ2-3; the D is unclear. Trimming pared 4 bases from V and 0 bases from J, leaving 11 bases between. Germline CDR1 is LGHNT and CDR2 is FRNRAP. The CDR3 spans 15 residues. CDR3 DNA sequence: TGTGCTAGTGGTTCCCCTGTGGTTAGCACAGATACGCAGTATTTT. This sequence encodes CASGSPVVSTDTQYF.

This clonotype was observed at least ten times. The V and J genes are TRBV29-1 and TRBJ1-4, with TRBD1 identical over 9 bases. Germline loops: CDR1 SQVTM, CDR2 ANQGSEA. This CDR3 comprises 16 residues. The J segment lost 6 bases and the V segment lost 0 bases, leaving 8 bases of the junction unmatched. In DNA form, the CDR3 reads TGCAGCGTTGAAGATCGGGTGACAGGGGGTGATGAAAAACTGTTTTTT. This gives the protein CSVEDRVTGGDEKLFF.

This clonotype has just a few counts. The rearrangement links TRBV9 to TRBJ1-1, with D possibly being TRBD1 (5 bases). CDR1 and CDR2 (germline): SGDLS, YYNGEE. V was trimmed by 4 bases and J by 1 base, leaving 11 bases between them. The CDR3 contains 14 residues. For the CDR3, the DNA is TGTGCCAGCAGCTTCCTGGACACGAACACTGAAGCTTTCTTT. It is translated as CASSFLDTNTEAFF.

This clonotype came up a few times. The chain carries TRBV2 and TRBJ1-6; perhaps TRBD1 as D (6 bases). The CDR3 spans 12 residues. The V and J ends lost 1 base and 12 bases respectively, with 7 bases between them. Germline CDR1 SNHLY, CDR2 FYNNEI. The CDR3 spells CASSEGGRPLHF. CDR3 DNA: TGTGCCAGCAGTGAAGGGGGGCGACCCCTCCACTTT.

The genes are TRBV19 and TRBJ1-6; TRBD1 aligns across 10 bases. V gave up 2 bases and J gave up 6 bases; unmatched junction bases: 13. From germline, CDR1 is LNHDA and CDR2 SQIVND (reference sequence). The CDR3 sequence is 19 residues long. CDR3 region: CASSITSPRTGGINSPLHF. The CDR3 region has the DNA TGTGCCAGTAGTATAACCTCTCCGAGGACAGGGGGAATTAATTCACCCCTCCACTTT.

The V gene is TRBV10-3, the J gene TRBJ1-6; D remains unclear. Deletions cut 6 bases from V and 5 bases from J, with 11 bases between. This CDR3 comprises 14 residues. CDR1 and CDR2 (germline): ENHRY, SYGVKD. CDR3 sequence reads: CAIRESGDNSPLHF. The CDR3 DNA reads as TGTGCCATCAGAGAATCCGGGGATAATTCACCCCTCCACTTT.

The rearrangement links TRBV4-1 to TRBJ2-7; perhaps TRBD2 as D (6 bases). V lost 4 bases to trimming and J lost 3 bases, with 10 bases between them. This CDR3 spans 13 amino acids. Germline CDR1 and CDR2: MGHRA and YSYEKL. DNA for the CDR3: TGCGCCAGCAGCCGGTATAGCGGCTACGAGCAGTACTTC. It yields the protein CASSRYSGYEQYF.

This clonotype was counted many times. J is TRBJ1-1 and V is TRBV12-3 or TRBV12-4; the D is unclear. The CDR3 has 11 residues. Deletions cut 5 bases from V and 8 bases from J, with 9 bases between. The CDR3 coding sequence is TGTGCCAGCAGTCCACTGCTAGAAGCTTTCTTT. Translated: CASSPLLEAFF.

The CDR3 sequence is CASSLVRTEAFF. CDR3 nucleotides: TGTGCCAGCAGCTTAGTACGTACTGAAGCTTTCTTT. J is TRBJ1-1 and V is TRBV7-8; D remains ambiguous. V lost 1 base and J 5 bases, leaving 5 bases between the germline ends. This CDR3 comprises 12 residues. The germline gives CDR1 SGHVS, CDR2 FQNEAQ.

The V gene is TRBV20-1, the J gene TRBJ2-5; possibly TRBD2 for D (5 bases). Germline V gene sequence: CDR1 DFQATT, CDR2 SNEGSKA (reference sequence). Trimming left V 5 bases short and J 2 bases short, with 12 bases between. This CDR3 has 13 amino acids. The CDR3 DNA sequence: TGCAGTGCTTCCGGGATCCAACAAGAGACCCAGTACTTC. Translating gives CSASGIQQETQYF.

This clonotype was detected a few times. The chain joins TRBV11-2 to TRBJ1-1; no definite D call. The V gene lost 0 bases and the J gene lost 7 bases, with 12 bases spanning the gap. Germline V gene sequence: CDR1 SGHAT, CDR2 FQNNGV. The CDR3 consists of 14 residues. The CDR3 region is CASSLDLNRREAFF. The CDR3 nucleotides read TGTGCCAGCAGCTTAGATCTAAACAGACGTGAAGCTTTCTTT. Filled out from reference TRBV11-2 and TRBJ1-1, the complete variable domain reads EAGVAQSPRYKIIEKRQSVAFWCNPISGHATLYWYQQILGQGPKLLIQFQNNGVVDDSQLPKDRFSAERLKGVDSTLKIQPAKLEDSAVYLCASSLDLNRREAFFGQGTRLTVV.

This clonotype was detected a few times. The chain links TRBV4-2 to TRBJ1-1; possibly TRBD1 for D (5 bases). This CDR3 has 16 amino acids. The germline gives CDR1 LGHNA, CDR2 YNFKEQ. The ends were cut back, 0 bases at V and 3 bases at J, with 14 bases in the middle. The DNA for the CDR3 is TGTGCCAGCAGCCAAGATCCCCCCTCGGGGGACACTGAAGCTTTCTTT. Its protein is CASSQDPPSGDTEAFF.

The CDR3 sequence is CASSQRSGFTF. CDR3 in DNA: TGTGCCAGCAGCCAACGTTCGGGTTTCACCTTC. The rearrangement joins TRBV3-1 to TRBJ1-2; D is unclear. CDR3 length: 11 residues. Trimming left V 2 bases short and J 13 bases short, with 11 bases between. Germline CDR1 is LGHDT and CDR2 is YNNKEL (reference sequence).

This clonotype showed up many times. The chain joins TRBV7-8 to TRBJ1-1; 10 nucleotides align to TRBD1. CDR3 length: 12 amino acids. V dropped 4 bases and J dropped 12; count of bases not matched to a gene: 5. CDR1 SGHVS and CDR2 FQNEAQ come from the germline V gene. CDR3 nucleotide sequence: TGTGCCAGCAGCTCGGACAGGGGGGTGACTTTCTTT. It is translated as CASSSDRGVTFF.

The rearrangement links TRBV5-8 to TRBJ1-5, with D unresolved. With 4 bases removed from V and 6 bases from J, the gap between germline ends came to 14 bases. CDR3 length: 14 residues. Germline-derived CDR1 and CDR2 are SGHTS and YDEGEE. CDR3 region: CASSRLPTFQPQHF. In DNA, the CDR3 is TGTGCCAGCAGCCGATTACCGACATTTCAGCCCCAGCATTTT.

This clonotype was detected only a few times. The chain joins TRBV12-3 or TRBV12-4 to TRBJ1-1; 7 bases agree with TRBD1. The CDR3 sequence is 14 residues long. V shed 5 bases, J shed 4 bases, and the junction held 7 bases outside the gene matches. CDR3 in amino acids: CASSIGQAGTEAFF. DNA for the CDR3: TGTGCCAGCAGTATAGGACAGGCTGGCACTGAAGCTTTCTTT.

This clonotype was counted at least ten times. CDR3 residues: CASSLGQGSNYGYTF. CDR3 DNA: TGTGCCAGCAGCTTAGGACAGGGAAGTAACTATGGCTACACCTTC. The V and J genes are TRBV7-2 and TRBJ1-2, with TRBD1 matching 7 bases. V shed 1 base and J 1 base; nucleotides not matched to a gene: 3. Germline V gene lookup returns CDR1 SGHTA and CDR2 FQGNSA. There are 15 residues in the CDR3.

This clonotype was observed a handful of times. The V call is TRBV29-1, the J call TRBJ1-3, with D perhaps TRBD1 (5 bases). The CDR3 has 14 residues. Trimming stripped 6 bases from V and 2 bases from J, with 14 bases between. Germline V CDR1 and CDR2: SQVTM, ANQGSEA. The CDR3 region has the DNA TGCAGCGTGCTGGGGGGAACCGCTGGAAACACCATATATTTT. Its protein is CSVLGGTAGNTIYF.

The table lists this clonotype with a few counts. V and J are TRBV6-5 and TRBJ1-5; D is unclear. Germline CDR1 MNHEY, CDR2 SVGAGI. V shed 7 bases and J shed 1 base, with 14 bases lying between them. CDR3 length equals 15 residues. The CDR3 nucleotides read TGTGCCAGCAATCAAATCGTTCGCAGCAATCAGCCCCAGCATTTT. It is translated as CASNQIVRSNQPQHF.

This clonotype showed up just a few times. This chain connects TRBV30 to TRBJ1-6, with 7 bases that match TRBD1. V lost 7 bases and J lost 11; bases outside the gene matches: 8. Germline V gene sequence: CDR1 GTSNPN, CDR2 SVGIG (reference sequence). The CDR3 runs 12 residues. The CDR3 is CASKTGTTPLHF. The CDR3 nucleotides read TGTGCCTCGAAGACAGGGACTACACCCCTCCACTTT.

The chain joins TRBV9 to TRBJ2-1; D is ambiguous. The V and J ends lost 1 base and 2 bases respectively, with 13 bases between them. Germline V CDR1 and CDR2: SGDLS, YYNGEE. CDR3 length equals 16 residues. The CDR3 bases are TGTGCCAGCAGCGTAAGAGCGACCTATACCTACAATGAGCAGTTCTTC. The encoded protein is CASSVRATYTYNEQFF.

The chain joins TRBV11-3 to TRBJ2-1, with D unresolved. CDR3 length: 12 amino acids. Looked up from germline, CDR1 is SGHNT and CDR2 is YENEEA. Trimming took off 5 bases at V and 6 bases at J, with 8 bases between the two ends. CDR3 loop: CASSGEPNEQFF. CDR3 DNA sequence: TGTGCCAGCAGCGGCGAACCCAATGAGCAGTTCTTC.

This clonotype occurred a few times. This chain joins TRBV7-9 and TRBJ1-2; D possibly corresponds to TRBD1 (6 bases). This CDR3 comprises 13 residues. V was trimmed by 1 base and J by 6 bases, leaving 9 bases between them. Per the germline V gene, CDR1 is SEHNR and CDR2 is FQNEAQ (reference sequence). The CDR3 nucleotides read TGTGCCAGCAGCTTAGGGACAGAGGATGGCTACACCTTC. It translates to CASSLGTEDGYTF. Variable domain in full (rest from reference TRBV7-9 and TRBJ1-2): DTGVSQNPRHKITKRGQNVTFRCDPISEHNRLYWYRQTLGQGPEFLTYFQNEAQLEKSRLLSDRFSAERPKGSFSTLEIQRTEQGDSAMYLCASSLGTEDGYTFGSGTRLTVV.

The chain combines TRBV7-9 with TRBJ1-2, with D maybe TRBD1 (5 bases). The CDR3 runs to 15 residues. CDR1 is SEHNR and CDR2 is FQNEAQ in the germline V gene (reference sequence). Trimming left V 1 base short and J 4 bases short, with 13 bases between. CDR3 bases: TGTGCCAGCAGCTTAGATGACGTGACAGCCTATGGCTACACCTTC. Translating it yields CASSLDDVTAYGYTF.

As to this clonotype: This clone may be a read error of a much larger clone one base away. The V gene is TRBV18, the J gene TRBJ2-1, with TRBD1 identical over 10 bases. The CDR3 is made up of 15 amino acids. Germline-derived CDR1 and CDR2 are KGHSH and LQKENI. The CDR3 sequence is CASSPGTGDFNVQFF. The DNA for the CDR3 is TGTGCCAGCTCACCAGGGACAGGGGATTTTAATGTGCAGTTCTTC.